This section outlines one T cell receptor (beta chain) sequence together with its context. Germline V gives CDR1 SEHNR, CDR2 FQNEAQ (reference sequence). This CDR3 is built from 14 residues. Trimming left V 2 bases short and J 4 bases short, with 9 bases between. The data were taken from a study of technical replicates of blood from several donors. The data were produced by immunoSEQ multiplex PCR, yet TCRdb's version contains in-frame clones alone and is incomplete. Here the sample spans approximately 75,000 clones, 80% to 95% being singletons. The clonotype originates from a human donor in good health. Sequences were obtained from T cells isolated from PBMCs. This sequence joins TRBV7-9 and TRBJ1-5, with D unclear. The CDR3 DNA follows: TGTGCCAGCAGCTTATCCGCGGGGAATCAGCCCCAGCATTTT. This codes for CASSLSAGNQPQHF.